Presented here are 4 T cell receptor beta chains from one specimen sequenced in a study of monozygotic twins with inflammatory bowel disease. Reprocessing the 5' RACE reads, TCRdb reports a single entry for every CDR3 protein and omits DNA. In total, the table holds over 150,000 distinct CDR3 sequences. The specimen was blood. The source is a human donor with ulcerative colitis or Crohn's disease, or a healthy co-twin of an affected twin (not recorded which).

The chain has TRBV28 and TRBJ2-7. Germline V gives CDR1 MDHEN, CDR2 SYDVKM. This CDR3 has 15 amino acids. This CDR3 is CASSFSSPKGYEQYF.

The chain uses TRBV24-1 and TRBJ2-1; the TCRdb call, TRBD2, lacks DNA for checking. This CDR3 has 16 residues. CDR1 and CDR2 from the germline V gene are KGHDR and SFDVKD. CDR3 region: CATSELEGSSYNEQFF.

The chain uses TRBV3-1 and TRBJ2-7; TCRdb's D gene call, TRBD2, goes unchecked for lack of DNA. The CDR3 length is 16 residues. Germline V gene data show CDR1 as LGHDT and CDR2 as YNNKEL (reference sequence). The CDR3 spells CASSKYLAESSYEQYF.

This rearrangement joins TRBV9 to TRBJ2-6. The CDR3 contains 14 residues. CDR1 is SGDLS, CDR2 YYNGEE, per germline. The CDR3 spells CASSSASGANVLTF.